Described below is a single TCR beta chain sequence and its context. This clone occurred once. The antigen it binds to is not known. No much larger clone exists at a distance of one base, and base qualities are not known. CEF-cultured naive and memory CD4+ T cell DNA received survey-level immunoSEQ TCR-beta sequencing. On the authors' methods: During preprocessing, nonproductive sequences were removed, as were CDR3s that did not start with C, did not end with F or W, or were shorter than 7 amino acids. Antigen-specific clonotypes were called with the MANAFEST web app, based on expansion relative to reference and other culture wells. To be counted as positive, a clone had to show significant expansion compared with the reference culture, at an FDR below 0.05, in 2 of 3 replicate wells. For a clone to be considered positive, significant expansion relative to all other tandem wells and an odds ratio above 5 were also required. Cultured and uncultured naive and memory CD4+ repertoires were searched for CDR3s previously identified as spike- and CEF-reactive. CDR3 homology was quantified as pairwise Levenshtein distance, calculated with the stringdist R package after three terminal residues were trimmed from each end. In TCRdb, the immuneACCESS table is reduced to in-frame sequences with V and J assigned. These tables do not hold every clone; where another copy was compared, an unresolved V gene accounts for under half, and the others remain unexplained. For V, J and clone size, that table is used; D and trimming come from the DNA. Here the sample has 35,000 to 50,000 clones; almost 85% occur a single time. About 1.5% of the sample lies in the top ten.

This record belongs to a study of CD4 T cells in relation to SARS-CoV-2 and coronaviruses (dated by TCRdb to the early 2020s). Context from the whole study: In the ViraFEST assay, PBMCs were cultured with antigen for about 9 days, after which TCR beta CDR3s were sequenced to identify clonal expansions specific to the antigen. For other donors in the study, expansion assays were sequenced with a different, Illumina-based TCR-beta assay. HLA restriction was mapped for shared crossreactive spike epitopes using patient-derived lymphoblastoid cell lines. The roughly 12 convalescent patients included 8 males and 4 females; two subjects were Hispanic. The study assessed, at the TCR clonotype level, memory CD4+ T cell crossreactivity between SARS-CoV-2 and common cold coronavirus spike proteins. The Adaptive Biotechnologies TCR-sequencing kit was used for samples from three pre-COVID donors and for the naive versus memory experiments, whereas the other data were Illumina-based. Across all 12 patients in the full convalescent cohort, ages ranged from about 20 to 75 years, with a median of 38. On the study overall, not on this receptor specifically: The study was limited by small numbers of patients and tested TCRs. Pre-pandemic and post-infection samples were not both contributed by any donor, so tracing of the source of pre-existing responses was limited. About 65% of donors had memory CD4+ clonotypes that crossrecognized SARS-CoV-2 and at least one common cold coronavirus spike. Compared with monoreactive clones, crossreactive clones had significantly weaker SARS-CoV-2-driven expansion, a result consistent with antigenic imprinting. Crossreactivity analysis was centred on spike protein, so crossreactivity against other viral proteins was not assessed. Naive versus memory sequencing indicated that memory recall responses, rather than primary responses primed during culture, are detected by the assay.

Sequences KGHSH (CDR1) and LQKENI (CDR2) are obtained from the germline V gene. V sheds 2 bases and J sheds 8 bases, leaving 10 bases between their ends. From the cysteine up to the phenylalanine, the CDR3 has a length of 13 residues. Only the CDR3 DNA is retained, 39 bases long and in frame from the first base. Naive and memory CD4+ T cells were separated from cryopreserved PBMCs through CD4 enrichment, which was followed by EasySep naive CD4+ T cell enrichment. For about eleven days, sorted naive or memory CD4+ T cells (over 90,000) were cultured at a 1:1 ratio with T cell-depleted PBMCs and CEF peptides. In general, every peptide culture condition was set up in three replicate wells. Ficoll-Paque PLUS gradient centrifugation was used to isolate PBMCs from leukapheresis product or whole blood. PBMCs were either cryopreserved at -140°C or used fresh in the expansion assay. The QIAamp Micro DNA Kit was used to extract genomic DNA from the CD4+ T cells.

This chain joins TRBV18 to TRBJ2-1; the D call could be TRBD1 or TRBD2, with each sharing 6 bases. The source is an adult with COVID-19. Sequencing was performed on naive CD4+ T cells from PBMCs, cultured in vitro. Read against the paper, the sample's cell subset or site label means: naive CD4+ T cells isolated by negative enrichment. The CDR3 region: CASSPGGLDEQFF. The sequenced DNA is TGTGCCAGCTCACCAGGGGGGCTGGATGAGCAGTTCTTC.